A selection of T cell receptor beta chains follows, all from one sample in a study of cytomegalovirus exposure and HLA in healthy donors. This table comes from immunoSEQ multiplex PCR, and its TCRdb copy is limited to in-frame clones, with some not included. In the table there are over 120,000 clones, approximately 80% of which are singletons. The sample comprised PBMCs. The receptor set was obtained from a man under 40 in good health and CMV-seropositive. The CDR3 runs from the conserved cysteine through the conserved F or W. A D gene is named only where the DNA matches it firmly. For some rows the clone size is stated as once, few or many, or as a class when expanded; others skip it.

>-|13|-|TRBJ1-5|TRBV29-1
TGCAGCGCAGGTCATTCAGGGGATCAGCCCCAGCATTTT
CSAGHSGDQPQHF
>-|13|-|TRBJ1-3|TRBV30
TGTGCCTGGACGACAGGCTCTGGAAACACCATATATTTT
CAWTTGSGNTIYF
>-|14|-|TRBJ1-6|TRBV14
TGTGCCAGCAGCCAGGGGACATTATATTCACCCCTCCACTTT
CASSQGTLYSPLHF
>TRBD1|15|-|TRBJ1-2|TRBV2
TGTGCCAGCATCGACACCAGGGGGCCACTTCATGGCTACACCTTC
CASIDTRGPLHGYTF
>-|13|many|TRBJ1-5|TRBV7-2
TGTGCCAGCAGCTTAAGTCGAGGTCAGCCCCAGCATTTT
CASSLSRGQPQHF
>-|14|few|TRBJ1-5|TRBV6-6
TGTGCCAGCAGACCCCGACAGAGCAATCAGCCCCAGCATTTT
CASRPRQSNQPQHF
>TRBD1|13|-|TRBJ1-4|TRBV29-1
TGCAGCGCCCAGGGGGCATTCGCTGAAAAACTGTTTTTT
CSAQGAFAEKLFF
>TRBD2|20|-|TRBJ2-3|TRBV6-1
TGTGCCAGCAGTGAAGGGGGACTGGCGGGGGGGCCCGGTGCACGCGATACGCAGTATTTT
CASSEGGLAGGPGARDTQYF
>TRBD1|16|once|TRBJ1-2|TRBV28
TGTGCCAGCAGTCCCGAACCGGGACAGGTCCGCTATGGCTACACCTTC
CASSPEPGQVRYGYTF
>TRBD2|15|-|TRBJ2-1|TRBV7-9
TGTGCCAGCAGCCGGACTAGCGGGAACTACAATGAGCAGTTCTTC
CASSRTSGNYNEQFF
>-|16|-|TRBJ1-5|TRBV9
TGTGCCAGCAGCGGACTTACAGGGTTGTCGAATCAGCCCCAGCATTTT
CASSGLTGLSNQPQHF
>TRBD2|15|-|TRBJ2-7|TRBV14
TGTGCCAGCAGCCAACAATCGAGCGGGAGTTACGAGCAGTACTTC
CASSQQSSGSYEQYF
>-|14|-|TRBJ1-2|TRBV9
TGTGCCAGCAGCGTCGGGGGGGTTAACTATGGCTACACCTTC
CASSVGGVNYGYTF
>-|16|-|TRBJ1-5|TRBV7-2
TGTGCCAGCAGCTTAGGAACCAGGACAGAAAATCAGCCCCAGCATTTT
CASSLGTRTENQPQHF
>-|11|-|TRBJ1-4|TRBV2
TGTGCCAGCAGTGATAGGGGGAAACTGTTTTTT
CASSDRGKLFF
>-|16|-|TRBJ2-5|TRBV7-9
TGTGCCAGCAGCATCGGCCTAGAAACGTTAGGAGAGACCCAGTACTTC
CASSIGLETLGETQYF
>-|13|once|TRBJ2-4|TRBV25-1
TGTGCCAGCACCTCTCCCGGGAAAAACATTCAGTACTTC
CASTSPGKNIQYF
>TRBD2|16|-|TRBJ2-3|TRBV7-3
TGTGCCAGCAGCCCCGGGACTAGCGGAGCGAGAGATACGCAGTATTTT
CASSPGTSGARDTQYF
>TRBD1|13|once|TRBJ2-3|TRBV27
TGTGCCAGCAGTATGGACAGGGGAGATACGCAGTATTTT
CASSMDRGDTQYF
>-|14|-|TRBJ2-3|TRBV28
TGTGCCAGCAGCCGGACAGACAGCACAGATACGCAGTATTTT
CASSRTDSTDTQYF
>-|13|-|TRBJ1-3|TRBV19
TGTGCCAGTGCCCGGGGGTACGGAAACACCATATATTTT
CASARGYGNTIYF
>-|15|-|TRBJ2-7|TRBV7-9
TGTGCCAGCAGCTTCTCCCTAGGCAGGGGTTACGAGCAGTACTTC
CASSFSLGRGYEQYF
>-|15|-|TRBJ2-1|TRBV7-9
TGTTCCAGCAGTCCCGGGGGGCAATCCTACAATGAGCAGTTCTTC
CSSSPGGQSYNEQFF
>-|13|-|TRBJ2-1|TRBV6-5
TGTGCCAGCAGTATTTTTCAGGGGCTTGAGCAGTTCTTC
CASSIFQGLEQFF
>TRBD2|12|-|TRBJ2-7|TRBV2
TGTGCCAGTAGTGAAGCGGGGGCGACGGAGTACTTC
CASSEAGATEYF
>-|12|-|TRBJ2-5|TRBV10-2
TGCGCCAGCAGTGAGCTAGCCGAGACCCAGTACTTC
CASSELAETQYF
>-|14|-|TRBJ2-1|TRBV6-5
TGTGCCAGCAGTTACTCGGGGCGAAGCAATGAGCAGTTCTTC
CASSYSGRSNEQFF
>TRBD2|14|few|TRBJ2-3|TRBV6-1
TGTGCCAGCAGCTGGACTAGCGGGGCAGATACGCAGTATTTT
CASSWTSGADTQYF
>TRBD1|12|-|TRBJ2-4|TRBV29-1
TGCAGCGTCCAGGGGGCAAGAAACATTCAGTACTTC
CSVQGARNIQYF
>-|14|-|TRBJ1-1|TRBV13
TGTGCCAGCAGCTTAAATAGGGGCAACACTGAAGCTTTCTTT
CASSLNRGNTEAFF
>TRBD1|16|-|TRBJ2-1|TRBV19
TGTGCCAGTAGTCCAATGGGTGCAGGGGGATACAATGAGCAGTTCTTC
CASSPMGAGGYNEQFF
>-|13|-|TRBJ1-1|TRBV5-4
TGTGCCAGCAGCCCGGTTGAGAACACTGAAGCTTTCTTT
CASSPVENTEAFF
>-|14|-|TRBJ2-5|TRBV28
TGTGCCAGCAGTTTTTCCGCGGACAGCGAGACCCAGTACTTC
CASSFSADSETQYF
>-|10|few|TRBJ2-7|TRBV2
TGTGCCAGCTCCTACTACGAGCAGTACTTC
CASSYYEQYF
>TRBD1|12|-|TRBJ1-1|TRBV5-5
TGTGCCAGCAGCTGGGACAGAGTAGGAGCTTTCTTT
CASSWDRVGAFF
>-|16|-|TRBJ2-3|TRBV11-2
TGTGCCAGCAGCACCCGAAGCTATTCCCTCCGAGATACGCAGTATTTT
CASSTRSYSLRDTQYF
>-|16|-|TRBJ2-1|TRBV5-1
TGCGCCAGCACCCCACCGCTACCGGGGGTTTACAATGAGCAGTTCTTC
CASTPPLPGVYNEQFF
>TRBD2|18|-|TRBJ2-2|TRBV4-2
TGTGCCAGCAGCCAAGTCTGGAGCGGGGGCCCCGGCACCGGGGAGCTGTTTTTT
CASSQVWSGGPGTGELFF
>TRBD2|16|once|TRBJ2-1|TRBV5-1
TGCGCCAGCAGCGAGGGACTAGCGGGAGGACAGAATGAGCAGTTCTTC
CASSEGLAGGQNEQFF
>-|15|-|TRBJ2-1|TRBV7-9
TGTGCCAGCAGCAGGAGCGGGTCCTCCTACAATGAGCAGTTCTTC
CASSRSGSSYNEQFF
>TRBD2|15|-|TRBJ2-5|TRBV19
TGTGCCAGTAGCGAAATAGCGGGGAGACAAGAGACCCAGTACTTC
CASSEIAGRQETQYF
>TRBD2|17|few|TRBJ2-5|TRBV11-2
TGTGCCAGCAGCTTAGGGAAACTAGCGGGGGTACAAGAGACCCAGTACTTC
CASSLGKLAGVQETQYF
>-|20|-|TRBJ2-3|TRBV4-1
TGCGCCAGCAGCCAAGCCCCCCACCCCACGACTAGTACAAGAACAGATACGCAGTATTTT
CASSQAPHPTTSTRTDTQYF
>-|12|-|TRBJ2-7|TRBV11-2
TGTGCCAGCAGCTTAGATCGGGGCGAGCAGTACTTC
CASSLDRGEQYF
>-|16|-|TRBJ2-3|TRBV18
TGTGCCAGCTCACCACCGCAACGAGCTGGCACAGATACGCAGTATTTT
CASSPPQRAGTDTQYF
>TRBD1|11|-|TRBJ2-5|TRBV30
TGTGCCTGGACACAGGGGGAGACCCAGTACTTC
CAWTQGETQYF
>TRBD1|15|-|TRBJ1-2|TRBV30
TGTGCCTGGGGAGGGCCCGCAACAGGGGGCGTAGGCTACACCTTC
CAWGGPATGGVGYTF
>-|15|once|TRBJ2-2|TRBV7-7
TGTGCTAGCAGTCCGAGCACTAGTGCGGGGCGGGAGCTGTTTTTT
CASSPSTSAGRELFF
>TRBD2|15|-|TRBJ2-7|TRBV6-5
TGTGCCAGCAGTCCCCGGGGGGGGGCAGGGACCGAGCAGTACTTC
CASSPRGGAGTEQYF